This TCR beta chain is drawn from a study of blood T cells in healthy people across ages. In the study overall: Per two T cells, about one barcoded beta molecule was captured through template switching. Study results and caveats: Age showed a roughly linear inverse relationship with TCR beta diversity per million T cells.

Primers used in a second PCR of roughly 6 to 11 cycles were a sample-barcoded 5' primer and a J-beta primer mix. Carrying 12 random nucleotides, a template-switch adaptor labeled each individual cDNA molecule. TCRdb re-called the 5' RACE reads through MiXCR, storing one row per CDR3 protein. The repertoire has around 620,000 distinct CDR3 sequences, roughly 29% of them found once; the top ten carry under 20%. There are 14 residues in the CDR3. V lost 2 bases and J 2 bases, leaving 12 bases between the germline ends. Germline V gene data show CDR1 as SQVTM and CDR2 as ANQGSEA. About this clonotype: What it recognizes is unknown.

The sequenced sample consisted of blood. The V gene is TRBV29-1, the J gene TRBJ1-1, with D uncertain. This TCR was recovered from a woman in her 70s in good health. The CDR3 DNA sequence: TGCAGCGTTGAAAAGGTCCTCTTCAACACTGAAGCTTTCTTT. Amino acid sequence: CSVEKVLFNTEAFF.